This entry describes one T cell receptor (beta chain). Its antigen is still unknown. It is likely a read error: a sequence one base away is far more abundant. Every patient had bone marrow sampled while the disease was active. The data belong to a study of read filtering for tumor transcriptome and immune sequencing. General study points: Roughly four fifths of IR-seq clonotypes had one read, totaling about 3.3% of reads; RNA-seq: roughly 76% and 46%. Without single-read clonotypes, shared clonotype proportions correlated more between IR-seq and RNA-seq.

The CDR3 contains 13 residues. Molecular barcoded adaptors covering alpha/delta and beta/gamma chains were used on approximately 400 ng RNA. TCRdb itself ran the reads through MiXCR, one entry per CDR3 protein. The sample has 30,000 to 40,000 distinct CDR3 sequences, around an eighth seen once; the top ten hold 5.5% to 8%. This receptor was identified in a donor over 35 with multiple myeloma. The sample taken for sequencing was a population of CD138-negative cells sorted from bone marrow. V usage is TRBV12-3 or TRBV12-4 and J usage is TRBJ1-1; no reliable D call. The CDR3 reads CASSQYQNSDAFF. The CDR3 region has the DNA TGTGCCAGCAGCCAGTACCAGAACTCTGATGCTTTCTTT.